The rows below give T cell receptor beta chains drawn from one sample of a study of T cell responses to AZD1222 COVID-19 vaccine. Measured with immunoSEQ multiplex PCR; TCRdb has only the in-frame clones, and not every one. The repertoire holds about 150,000 clones, with 80% to 95% as singletons. This sample comprised peripheral blood, obtained on day 0 of AZD1222 vaccination. These TCRs come from an adult in good health. CDR3s include the opening cysteine and the closing phenylalanine or tryptophan. D genes are given only for firm matches. Clone size appears in some rows only: once, few, many, or a class for an expanded clone.

TRBJ2-5,.,TRBV3-1/TRBV3-2,11,.,CASSQGQTQYF,TGTGCCAGCAGCCAGGGTCAGACCCAGTACTTC
TRBJ1-5,TRBD1,TRBV28,15,.,CASRTQGLVNQPQHF,TGTGCCAGCAGAACACAGGGGTTGGTCAATCAGCCCCAGCATTTT
TRBJ1-1,TRBD1,TRBV2,15,.,CASSDGGQVNTEAFF,TGTGCCAGCAGTGATGGGGGACAGGTGAACACTGAAGCTTTCTTT
TRBJ2-2,TRBD1,TRBV30,12,.,CAWRQGSGELFF,TGTGCCTGGCGACAGGGCTCCGGGGAGCTGTTTTTT
TRBJ1-5,.,TRBV6-1,14,few,CASSEGDTHQPQHF,TGTGCCAGCAGTGAAGGGGACACCCATCAGCCCCAGCATTTT
TRBJ1-5,.,TRBV5-4,15,.,CASSLDAGGNQPQHF,TGTGCCAGCAGCTTGGATGCCGGGGGAAATCAGCCCCAGCATTTT
TRBJ2-2,TRBD2,TRBV4-1,16,.,CASSQVRTSGTGELFF,TGCGCCAGCAGCCAAGTCAGAACTAGCGGCACCGGGGAGCTGTTTTTT
TRBJ2-4,TRBD1,TRBV6-1,16,.,CASSEGGTGPKNIQYF,TGTGCCAGCAGTGAAGGAGGGACAGGGCCCAAAAACATTCAGTACTTC
TRBJ1-2,.,TRBV5-1,13,.,CASSLGGPDGYTF,TGCGCCAGCAGCTTGGGGGGGCCGGATGGCTACACCTTC
TRBJ2-3,.,TRBV5-1,15,.,CASSLGASSTDTQYF,TGCGCCAGCAGCTTGGGCGCGTCTAGCACAGATACGCAGTATTTT
TRBJ1-1,.,TRBV7-9,14,.,CASSLSQTNTEAFF,TGTGCCAGCAGCTTATCCCAGACGAACACTGAAGCTTTCTTT
TRBJ2-7,.,TRBV7-9,15,once,CASSPGAGHSYEQYF,TGTGCCAGCAGCCCCGGGGCCGGACACTCGTACGAGCAGTACTTC
TRBJ1-2,.,TRBV5-4,14,.,CASSSRREFYGYTF,TGTGCCAGCAGCTCCCGTAGGGAGTTCTATGGCTACACCTTC
TRBJ2-1,TRBD2,TRBV30,15,.,CAWSESSGAYNEQFF,TGTGCCTGGAGTGAGTCTAGCGGGGCATACAATGAGCAGTTCTTC
TRBJ2-7,TRBD2,TRBV10-3,15,.,CAISDMAGGAGEQYF,TGTGCCATCAGTGATATGGCGGGAGGGGCGGGCGAGCAGTACTTC
TRBJ1-2,.,TRBV4-1,15,.,CASSPHLQAYYGYTF,TGCGCCAGCAGCCCACACCTCCAGGCCTACTATGGCTACACCTTC
TRBJ1-2,TRBD1,TRBV30,12,.,CAWSRQGFGYTF,TGTGCCTGGAGTAGACAGGGCTTCGGCTACACCTTC
TRBJ1-1,.,TRBV6-5,14,.,CASSRQEINTEAFF,TGTGCCAGCAGCCGACAGGAGATAAACACTGAAGCTTTCTTT
TRBJ2-1,.,TRBV15,17,.,CATSRDRRVTTYNEQFF,TGTGCCACCAGCAGAGACCGCCGGGTTACTACCTACAATGAGCAGTTCTTC
TRBJ2-2,.,TRBV27,12,once,CASSLTGGELFF,TGTGCCAGCAGTTTAACAGGCGGGGAGCTGTTTTTT
TRBJ1-6,.,TRBV30,14,.,CAWSQSSYNSPLHF,TGTGCCTGGAGTCAAAGCTCCTATAATTCACCCCTCCACTTT
TRBJ1-1,.,TRBV5-1,15,.,CASSLRPGMNTEAFF,TGCGCCAGCAGCTTGAGGCCAGGGATGAACACTGAAGCTTTCTTT
TRBJ2-1,.,TRBV6-1,17,.,CASSGGYRASSYNEQFF,TGTGCCAGCAGTGGGGGATACAGGGCGAGCTCCTACAATGAGCAGTTCTTC
TRBJ2-1,TRBD1,TRBV7-9,15,.,CASRPTGGWYNEQFF,TGTGCCAGCAGACCTACAGGGGGCTGGTACAATGAGCAGTTCTTC
TRBJ2-5,.,TRBV30,13,.,CAWSPPHRETQYF,TGTGCCTGGAGTCCCCCCCACAGGGAGACCCAGTACTTC
TRBJ2-7,TRBD1,TRBV2,15,once,CASSRDRGAAYEQYF,TGTGCCAGCAGCCGTGACAGGGGAGCCGCCTACGAGCAGTACTTC
TRBJ2-1,TRBD1,TRBV5-1,17,.,CASSIGQGRGSYNEQFF,TGCGCCAGCAGCATCGGACAGGGGCGAGGGTCCTACAATGAGCAGTTCTTC
TRBJ1-4,.,TRBV25-1,15,.,CASGAGVGTNEKLFF,TGTGCCAGCGGGGCAGGGGTGGGCACTAATGAAAAACTGTTTTTT
TRBJ1-3,.,TRBV19,16,.,CASSDLVRAPGNTIYF,TGTGCCAGTAGTGATCTCGTCAGAGCGCCTGGAAACACCATATATTTT
TRBJ1-5,.,TRBV4-3,15,.,CASSQELGGNQPQHF,TGCGCCAGCAGCCAAGAACTGGGGGGCAATCAGCCCCAGCATTTT
TRBJ1-2,.,TRBV12-5,11,.,CASVSLGRYTF,TGTGCTAGTGTCAGCCTGGGGCGCTACACCTTC
TRBJ1-5,.,TRBV19,17,.,CASSARSVEGPNQPQHF,TGTGCCAGTAGTGCACGCTCCGTGGAGGGACCCAATCAGCCCCAGCATTTT
TRBJ1-2,TRBD1,TRBV29-1,12,.,CSVTGVAYGYTF,TGCAGCGTCACAGGGGTCGCCTATGGCTACACCTTC
TRBJ1-1,.,TRBV7-9,12,.,CASSLGSGEAFF,TGTGCCAGCAGCTTAGGGTCAGGGGAAGCTTTCTTT
TRBJ1-1,.,TRBV6-2/TRBV6-3,13,.,CASIPQGNTEAFF,TGTGCCAGCATCCCGCAGGGAAACACTGAAGCTTTCTTT
TRBJ2-5,TRBD1,TRBV2,15,few,CASRESGQGKKTQYF,TGTGCCAGCCGTGAGTCCGGACAGGGGAAAAAGACCCAGTACTTC
TRBJ1-1,TRBD1,TRBV5-8,14,.,CASSLDRGNTEAFF,TGTGCCAGCAGCTTGGACAGGGGGAACACTGAAGCTTTCTTT
TRBJ2-2,.,TRBV7-2,16,.,CASSLGPTTLAGELFF,TGTGCCAGCAGCTTAGGTCCGACTACCTTGGCCGGGGAGCTGTTTTTT
TRBJ1-2,.,TRBV3-1/TRBV3-2,13,.,CASSQWQGYGYTF,TGTGCCAGCAGCCAATGGCAAGGCTATGGCTACACCTTC
TRBJ2-1,.,TRBV9,12,.,CASGKGGNEQFF,TGTGCCAGCGGTAAGGGGGGCAATGAGCAGTTCTTC
TRBJ1-5,.,TRBV19,18,.,CASSARRASGYSNQPQHF,TGTGCCAGTAGTGCGAGAAGGGCGAGCGGTTATAGCAATCAGCCCCAGCATTTT
TRBJ2-1,TRBD1,TRBV20-1,11,.,CSAYWDRRQFF,TGCAGTGCTTACTGGGACAGGCGGCAGTTCTTC
TRBJ1-6,TRBD1,TRBV30,13,.,CAWSRQGNSPLHF,TGTGCCTGGAGTCGACAGGGTAATTCACCCCTCCACTTT
TRBJ2-3,TRBD2,TRBV6-2/TRBV6-3,18,.,CASSHPKTSGTYTDTQYF,TGTGCCAGCAGTCACCCTAAGACTAGCGGGACTTACACAGATACGCAGTATTTT